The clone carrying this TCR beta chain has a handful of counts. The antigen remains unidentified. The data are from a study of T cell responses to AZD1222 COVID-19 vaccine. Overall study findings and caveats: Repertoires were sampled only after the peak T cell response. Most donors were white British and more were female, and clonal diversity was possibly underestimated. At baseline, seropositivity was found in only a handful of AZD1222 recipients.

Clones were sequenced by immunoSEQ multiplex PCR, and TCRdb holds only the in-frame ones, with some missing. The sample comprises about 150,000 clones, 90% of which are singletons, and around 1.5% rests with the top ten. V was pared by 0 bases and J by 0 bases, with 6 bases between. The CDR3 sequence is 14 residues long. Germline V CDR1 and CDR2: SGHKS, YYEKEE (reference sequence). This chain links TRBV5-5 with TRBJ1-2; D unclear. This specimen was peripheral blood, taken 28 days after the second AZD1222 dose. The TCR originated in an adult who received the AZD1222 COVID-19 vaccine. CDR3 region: CASSLDEANYGYTF. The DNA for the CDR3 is TGTGCCAGCAGCTTGGACGAAGCTAACTATGGCTACACCTTC.